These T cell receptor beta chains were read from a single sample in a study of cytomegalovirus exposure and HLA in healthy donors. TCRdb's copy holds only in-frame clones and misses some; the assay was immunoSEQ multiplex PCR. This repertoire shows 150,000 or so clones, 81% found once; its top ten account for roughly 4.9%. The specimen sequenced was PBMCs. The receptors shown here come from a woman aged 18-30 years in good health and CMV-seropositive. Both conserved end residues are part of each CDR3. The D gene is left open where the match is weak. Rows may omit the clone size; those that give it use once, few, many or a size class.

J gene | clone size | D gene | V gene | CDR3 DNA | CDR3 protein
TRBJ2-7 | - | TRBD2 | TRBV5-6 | TGTGCCAGCAGCTTCGGTTCCGGGGGGGCCTACGAGCAGTACTTC | CASSFGSGGAYEQYF
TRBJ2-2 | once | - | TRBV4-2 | TGTGCCAGCAGCCAAGAACAACATGCGAACACCGGGGAGCTGTTTTTT | CASSQEQHANTGELFF
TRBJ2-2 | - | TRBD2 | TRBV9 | TGTGCCAGCAGCGTAGGGGTTAGCGGGGTCACCGGGGAGCTGTTTTTT | CASSVGVSGVTGELFF
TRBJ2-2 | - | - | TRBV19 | TGTGCCAGTAGTATTTCAGGTGGGGAGTTTATCGCCGGGGAGCTGTTTTTT | CASSISGGEFIAGELFF
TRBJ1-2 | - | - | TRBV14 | TGTGCCAGCAGCCAAGGGGCCGGCGGCTACACCTTC | CASSQGAGGYTF
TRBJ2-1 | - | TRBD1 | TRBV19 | TGTGCCAGTAGTGACAGGGGCGGGTACAATGAGCAGTTCTTC | CASSDRGGYNEQFF
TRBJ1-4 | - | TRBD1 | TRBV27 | TGTGTCAGTAGGTCTCCCGGGACAGGGGATGAAAAACTGTTTTTT | CVSRSPGTGDEKLFF
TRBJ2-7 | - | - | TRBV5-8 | TGTGCCAGCAGCTTAGCAGTGTGGGGGGACGGCTCCTACGAGCAGTACTTC | CASSLAVWGDGSYEQYF
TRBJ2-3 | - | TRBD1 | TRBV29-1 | TGCAGCGCCCCCCGGGCAGGGGGAGATACGCAGTATTTT | CSAPRAGGDTQYF
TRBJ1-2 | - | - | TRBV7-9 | TGTGCCAGCAGCTTAGCGCGGGATGTCGGCTATGGCTACACCTTC | CASSLARDVGYGYTF
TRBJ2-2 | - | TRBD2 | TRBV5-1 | TGCGCCAGCAGCTTGGGCGTCAGCGGGGGGTTCACCGGGGAGCTGTTTTTT | CASSLGVSGGFTGELFF
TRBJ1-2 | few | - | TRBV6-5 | TGTGCCAGCAGTTACTGGCCAGGGACTAACTATGGCTACACCTTC | CASSYWPGTNYGYTF
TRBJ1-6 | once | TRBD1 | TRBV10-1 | TGCGCCAGCAGACTAGCACGAACAGGGGGCGCTTCACCCCTCCACTTT | CASRLARTGGASPLHF
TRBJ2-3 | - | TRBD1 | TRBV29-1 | TGCAGCGCGCCCTGGACAGGGAGCACAGATACGCAGTATTTT | CSAPWTGSTDTQYF
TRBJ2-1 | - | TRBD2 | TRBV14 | TGTGCCAGCAGCCAACAAGGACTAGTAGAGGTTGAGCAGTTCTTC | CASSQQGLVEVEQFF
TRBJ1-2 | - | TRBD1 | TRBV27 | TGTGCCAGCAGCTCACAGGGGGGGTATGGCTACACCTTC | CASSSQGGYGYTF
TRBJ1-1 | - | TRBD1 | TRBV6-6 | TGTGCCAGCAGTTACCCAGGGGGGCGCACTGAAGCTTTCTTT | CASSYPGGRTEAFF
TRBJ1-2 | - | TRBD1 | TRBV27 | TGTGCCAGCAGCTCCGGGACAGGTACCGGCTACACCTTC | CASSSGTGTGYTF
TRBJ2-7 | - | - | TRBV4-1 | TGCGCCAGCAGCCTAAAGGAGGTCTCCTACGAGCAGTACTTC | CASSLKEVSYEQYF
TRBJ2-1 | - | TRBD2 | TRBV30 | TGTGCCTGGAGCTCGGGGGTAGCGGGGGTTTATGAGCAGTTCTTC | CAWSSGVAGVYEQFF
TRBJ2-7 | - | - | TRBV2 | TGTGCCACCATGATCGGGCGGGGCTCCTACGAGCAGTACTTC | CATMIGRGSYEQYF
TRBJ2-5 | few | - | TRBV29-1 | TGCAGCGTGGGGACTCGGCGCCAAGAGACCCAGTACTTC | CSVGTRRQETQYF
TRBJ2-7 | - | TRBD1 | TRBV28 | TGTGCCAGCAGGACAGGGGGCCTTTACGAGCAGTACTTC | CASRTGGLYEQYF
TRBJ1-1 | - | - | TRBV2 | TGTGCCAGCAGTTGGGGCAGGGCGAACACTGAAGCTTTCTTT | CASSWGRANTEAFF
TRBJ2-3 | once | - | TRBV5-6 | TGTGCCAGCGCGGGACTCACGGGGTCGCAGTATTTT | CASAGLTGSQYF
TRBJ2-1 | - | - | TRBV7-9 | TGTGCCAGCAGTCGAACAGGGACATCGCCCCTCGGGCAGTTCTTC | CASSRTGTSPLGQFF
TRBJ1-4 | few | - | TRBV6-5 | TGTGCCAGCAGTTACTCGCCGGCAGGGGTTGAAAAACTGTTTTTT | CASSYSPAGVEKLFF
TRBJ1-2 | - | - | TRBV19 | TGTGCCAGTAGTACACAGGGATCCTACTATGGCTACACCTTC | CASSTQGSYYGYTF
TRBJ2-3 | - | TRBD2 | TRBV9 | TGTGCCAGCAGCGTGGCGGGGGGGCCGACAGATACGCAGTATTTT | CASSVAGGPTDTQYF
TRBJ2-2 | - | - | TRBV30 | TGTGCCTGGAATCTAGCTCTTGATACCGGGGAGCTGTTTTTT | CAWNLALDTGELFF
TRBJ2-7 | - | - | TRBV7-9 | TGTGCCAGCAGCTACCCCGGGACACACTACGAGCAGTACTTC | CASSYPGTHYEQYF
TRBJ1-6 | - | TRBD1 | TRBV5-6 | TGTGCCAGCAGCTTAGGGACAGGGAGGACGTCCTATAATTCACCCCTCCACTTT | CASSLGTGRTSYNSPLHF
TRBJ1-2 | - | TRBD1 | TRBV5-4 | TGTGCCAGCAGTTCGGACCGACAGGGGTACTATGGCTACACCTTC | CASSSDRQGYYGYTF
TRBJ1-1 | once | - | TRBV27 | TGTGCCAGCAGTTTATCGGGGGCAGGGGTGACTGAAGCTTTCTTT | CASSLSGAGVTEAFF
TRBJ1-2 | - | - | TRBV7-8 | TGTGCCAGCAGCTTAGCAACAGGCTTCTATGGCTACACCTTC | CASSLATGFYGYTF
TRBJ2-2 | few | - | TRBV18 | TGTGCCAGCTCACCACTCCAGGAGAACACCGGGGAGCTGTTTTTT | CASSPLQENTGELFF
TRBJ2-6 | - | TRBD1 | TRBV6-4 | TGTGCCAGCAGTGACACCAGACAGGGCACTGGGGCCAACGTCCTGACTTTC | CASSDTRQGTGANVLTF
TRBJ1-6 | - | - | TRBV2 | TGTGCCAGCAGCGAGTTAGCCCAGAGCTCCTATAATTCACCCCTCCACTTT | CASSELAQSSYNSPLHF
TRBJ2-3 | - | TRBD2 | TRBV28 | TGTGCCAGCAGTCCACTAGCGGGGGGCCCAGATACGCAGTATTTT | CASSPLAGGPDTQYF
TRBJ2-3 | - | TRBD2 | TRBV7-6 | TGTGCCAGCTCTAGCGGGGGGGCCGATACGCAGTATTTT | CASSSGGADTQYF
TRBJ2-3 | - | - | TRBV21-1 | TGTGCCAGCAGCAAAGTAGGGACTAGCACAGATACGCAGTATTTT | CASSKVGTSTDTQYF
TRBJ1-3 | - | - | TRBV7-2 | TGTGCCAGCAGCTTAGGACAAGGAAACACCATATATTTT | CASSLGQGNTIYF
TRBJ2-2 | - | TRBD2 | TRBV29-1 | TGCAGCGTTGAAGATCGCGGAGCGGGGGGGACCACCGGGGAGCTGTTTTTT | CSVEDRGAGGTTGELFF
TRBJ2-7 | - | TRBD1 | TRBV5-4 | TGTGCCAGCAGCTTGGGCGGGACAGGGGTCTACGAGCAGTACTTC | CASSLGGTGVYEQYF
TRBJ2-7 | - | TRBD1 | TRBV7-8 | TGTGCCAGCAGCTCAAGCCGGGACAGGGGTTATAACGAGCAGTACTTC | CASSSSRDRGYNEQYF
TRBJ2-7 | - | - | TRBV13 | TGTGCCAGCAGCTTTCCTGGACAGTCCCACGAGCAGTACTTC | CASSFPGQSHEQYF
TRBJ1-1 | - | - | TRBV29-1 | TGCAGCGTTGGTTTCGGGAGTATGAACACTGAAGCTTTCTTT | CSVGFGSMNTEAFF
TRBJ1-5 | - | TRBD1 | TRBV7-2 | TGTGCCAGCAGCCTACAGGGGTATCAGCCCCAGCATTTT | CASSLQGYQPQHF
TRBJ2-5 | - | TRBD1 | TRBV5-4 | TGTGCCAGCAGCTCCGGACAGGGATCCGTAGGGGAGACCCAGTACTTC | CASSSGQGSVGETQYF
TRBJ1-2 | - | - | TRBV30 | TGTGCCTTGGATAAAGGGGGGGTTTATGGCTACACCTTC | CALDKGGVYGYTF
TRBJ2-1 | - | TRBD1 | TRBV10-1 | TGCGCCAGCAGTGCGAACAGGGGCACAACAACAAATGAGCAGTTCTTC | CASSANRGTTTNEQFF
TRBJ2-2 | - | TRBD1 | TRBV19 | TGTGCCAGTACCGCCGACAGGGTATTTGCCGGGGAGCTGTTTTTT | CASTADRVFAGELFF
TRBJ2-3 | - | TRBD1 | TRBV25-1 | TGTGCCAGCAGTGCACAGGGGGCAGATACGCAGTATTTT | CASSAQGADTQYF
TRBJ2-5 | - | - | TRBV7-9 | TGTTCCAGCAGCTTTCTAGAGACCCAGTACTTC | CSSSFLETQYF
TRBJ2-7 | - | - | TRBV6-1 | TGTGCCAGCAGTGAACGGGGTCCCTACGAGCAGTACTTC | CASSERGPYEQYF